The source of this T cell receptor beta chain is a study of cytomegalovirus exposure and HLA in healthy donors. Study-wide results and caveats: DRB1 showed the most TCR associations and HLA-C the fewest in a later analysis, as rates varied by HLA locus. Many donors shared some public TCRs, even though most TCR sequences were rare.

Trimming at V came to 4 bases and at J to 9 bases, leaving 4 bases not matched to a gene. Germline V gene data show CDR1 as MNHNS and CDR2 as SASEGT. CDR3 length: 12 amino acids. PCR involved 60 Vbeta and 13 Jbeta primers. Here immunoSEQ multiplex PCR was the method, and the copy in TCRdb shows in-frame clones only, minus some. This sample has about 190,000 clones; roughly 82% occur once, and the top ten carry around 2.5%. Comments on this clone: No antigen is known for it.

The V gene is TRBV6-1, the J gene TRBJ1-2; 8 positions agree with TRBD1. The material sequenced was PBMCs. The clonotype was recovered from a woman in her forties or fifties in good health and CMV-seropositive. Here the CDR3 DNA reads TGTGCCAGCAGTGCCGGACAGGGCCGCTACACCTTC. It yields the protein CASSAGQGRYTF.